This entry concerns a single T cell receptor (beta chain). Its matching antigen is unknown. This sample is part of a study of beta chain features in type 1 diabetes. Study results and limitations: The study found moderately but significantly shorter TCRB CDR3s in all four CD4+ subsets of Type 1 diabetes patients. More deletions and fewer insertions at VDJ junctions were found in patients with type 1 diabetes. Naive, central memory and regulatory TCRB repertoires appeared more similar among patients than healthy donors.

Via CD45RO/CCR7/CD25/CD127/CD95/CD27, cells of the CD4+ naive, central memory, regulatory and stem cell-like memory subsets were sorted. The isolated RNA, all of it, was reverse transcribed, so expressed TCRB transcripts were what got sequenced. Only in-frame clones appear in the TCRdb table, and some are missing; sequencing was by immunoSEQ multiplex PCR. The sample has about 240,000 clones; approximately 13% are singletons. Trimming took 1 base from V and 1 from J; bases not matched to a gene: 1. Germline assignment: CDR1 SGHRS and CDR2 YFSETQ. There are 15 residues in the CDR3. This TCR came from a man in his thirties or forties with type 1 diabetes. This sequence joins TRBV5-1 and TRBJ1-1, with 10 bases lining up with TRBD1. Sequencing was done on a sample of naive CD4+ T cells from blood. Written as DNA, the CDR3 is TGCGCCAGCAGCTTGAGGACAGGGGGGAACACTGAAGCTTTCTTT. Protein: CASSLRTGGNTEAFF.